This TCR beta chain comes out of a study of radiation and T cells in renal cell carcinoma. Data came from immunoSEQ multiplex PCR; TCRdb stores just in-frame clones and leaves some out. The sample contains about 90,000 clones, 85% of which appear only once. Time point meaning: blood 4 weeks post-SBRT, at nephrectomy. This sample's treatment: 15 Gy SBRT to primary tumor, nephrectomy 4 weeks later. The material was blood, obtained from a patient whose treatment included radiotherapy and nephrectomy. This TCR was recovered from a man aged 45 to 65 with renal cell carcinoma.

The CDR3 protein is CASSTLTGVAGTDTQYF. The DNA for the CDR3 is TGTGCCAGCAGCACTCTTACGGGGGTAGCGGGCACAGATACGCAGTATTTT. This chain joins TRBV7-2 and TRBJ2-3; a weak D match, TRBD2 (6 bases). Deletions cut 5 bases from V and 1 base from J, with 19 bases between. The length of the CDR3 is 17 residues. Per germline, CDR1 SGHTA and CDR2 FQGNSA.